This T cell receptor beta chain was documented in a study of blood T cells in healthy people across ages. Trimming stripped 5 bases from V and 5 bases from J, with 9 bases between. CDR1 is LNHDA, CDR2 SQIVND, per germline (reference sequence). CDR3 length: 12 residues. Then a second PCR, running roughly 7 to 11 cycles, was carried out with a sample-barcoded 5' primer and a J-beta primer mix. A single record per CDR3 protein comes from TCRdb applying MiXCR to the 5' RACE reads. The table includes hundreds of thousands of distinct CDR3 sequences, 40% to 50% detected once. Remarks on this clonotype: Antigen: not known.

Each of the donors had roughly 10 milliliters of peripheral blood drawn into EDTA-treated Vacutainer tubes. No fewer than 6 million PBMCs went into each sample. Extractions gave at least 5 micrograms of total RNA per sample. Study-level results: Since the PBMCs were unsorted, naive and antigen-experienced cells could not be conclusively compared.

The rearrangement uses TRBV19 and TRBJ1-2; no clear D. The receptor was isolated from a man aged 55 to 69 in good health. Sequences were obtained from blood. The CDR3 protein is CASSSSIYGYTF. The CDR3 region has the DNA TGTGCCAGTAGTTCCTCGATATATGGCTACACCTTC.